This T cell receptor (beta chain) derives from a study of OX40 agonist ivuxolimab in advanced cancers. Study-level information: Three individuals attained partial responses, comprising one hepatocellular carcinoma case and two cutaneous melanoma cases.

On this clone itself: Its target is unknown.

Study-wide points: The investigators did not determine what antigen specificity the expanded peripheral T cells had. More expanded clones were found, on average, in CD8+ than in CD4+ T cells.

At cycle 4 day 1, cycle 7 day 1, and baseline, blood was sampled. V was pared by 1 base and J by 1 base, with 21 bases between. The CDR3 spans 19 residues. Germline CDR1 is LGHNA and CDR2 is YSLEER. The data were produced by immunoSEQ multiplex PCR, yet TCRdb's version contains in-frame clones alone and is incomplete. Of approximately 88,000 clones listed, 88% are singletons. The sample in question was CD4+ or CD8+ T cells sorted from blood, obtained in a trial of the OX40 agonist ivuxolimab. The sequence came from an adult with an advanced solid tumor such as melanoma, head and neck, liver or kidney cancer. The V and J genes are TRBV4-3 and TRBJ2-3; a possible D gene is TRBD2 (6 bases). The CDR3 DNA reads as TGCGCCAGCAGCCAAGGTTGGGACTTTAGGTCCCACCGCACAGATACGCAGTATTTT. It is translated as CASSQGWDFRSHRTDTQYF.